This T cell receptor (beta chain) was profiled in a study of T cells in Graves' hyperthyroidism and ophthalmopathy. Study conclusions and caveats: Within blood appeared most thyroid clonotypes that had expanded above 0.001.

Amplification of TCR beta CDR3 regions used RNA as the template. RT-PCR in the first round (using the HTBI primer set) targeted the TCR CDR3. TCRdb passed the multiplex PCR reads through MiXCR, listing each CDR3 protein once. The sample has 250,000 to 300,000 distinct CDR3 sequences, less than 15% seen once; the top ten hold approximately 7.8%. This clonotype was recorded at least ten times. Its antigen remains unidentified. The CDR3 sequence is 13 residues long. V was trimmed by 4 bases and J by 7 bases, leaving 13 bases between them. CDR1 SGHDN and CDR2 FVKESK come from the germline V gene. Initially, at the first diagnosis of hyperthyroidism and before any ophthalmopathy symptoms, blood was sampled.

The receptor comes from a woman in her twenties or thirties with Graves' hyperthyroidism that later progressed to Graves' ophthalmopathy. The sequencing input was blood. The V call is TRBV14, the J call TRBJ1-1, with D possibly being TRBD1 (6 bases). CDR3: CASSPPGALEAFF. In nucleotides, the CDR3 is TGTGCCAGCAGCCCCCCGGGGGCCCTTGAAGCTTTCTTT.